This TCR beta chain comes out of a study of regulatory and conventional T cells in RAG deficiency. CDR1 and CDR2 (germline): WNHNN, SYGVQD (reference sequence). Unmatched junction bases numbered 12, after V lost 2 bases and J lost 3 bases. This CDR3 spans 19 amino acids. Sequenced by immunoSEQ multiplex PCR; TCRdb stores in-frame clones only, minus some. The sample lists more than 9,500 clones, about 92% occurring once. Genomic DNA came from blood conventional CD4+ T cells gated CD25-low CD127-high. The same data also went into a second study, on regulatory T cells. That study adds: The primer mix had 52 TRBV and 13 TRBJ primers.

The V call is TRBV10-1, the J call TRBJ1-5; TRBD1 aligns across 11 bases. This clonotype was sampled from a human donor in good health. The specimen was CD4+ effector T cells sorted from blood. Here the CDR3 DNA reads TGCGCCAGCAGTGAGGCCGGCGGACAGGGGGCTCGGGCCAATCAGCCCCAGCATTTT. This encodes CASSEAGGQGARANQPQHF.